Each of the 7 T cell receptor beta chains below was sequenced from the same sample in a study of memory CD4+ T cells and cytomegalovirus serostatus. The data were produced by immunoSEQ multiplex PCR, yet TCRdb's version contains in-frame clones alone and is incomplete. The table lists about 50,000 clones, under 80% of them singletons. Single viable CD3+CD4+CD8-CD45RO+ cells were sorted as the memory CD4+ T cells. Sequencing used memory CD4+ T cells from blood. These receptors were obtained from an adult in good health and CMV-seronegative.

The table lists this clone with a count of one. This chain links TRBV28 with TRBJ1-3, with a tentative D call TRBD1 (6 bases). Trimming left V 7 bases short and J 3 bases short, with 28 bases between. Germline V CDR1 and CDR2: MDHEN, SYDVKM. This CDR3 has 19 residues. The CDR3 spells CASTASGDNQDTVGNTIYF. CDR3 DNA sequence: TGTGCCAGCACGGCGTCAGGGGACAACCAAGATACTGTTGGAAACACCATATATTTT.

This clone was counted only a few times. V is TRBV10-3 and J is TRBJ1-2; TRBD1 matches 7 bases. J lost 4 bases, V lost 4 bases, and 3 bases had no gene match. Germline V gives CDR1 ENHRY, CDR2 SYGVKD. CDR3 length equals 13 residues. As DNA, the CDR3 is TGTGCCATCAGTGGACAGGGCGGCTATGGCTACACCTTC. It codes for CAISGQGGYGYTF.

The chain links TRBV6-5 to TRBJ1-1; tentative D call: TRBD1 (6 bases). The CDR3 sequence is 15 residues long. V was pared by 5 bases and J by 0 bases, with 13 bases between. From germline, CDR1 is MNHEY and CDR2 SVGAGI. The CDR3 reads CASSAVQGMNTEAFF. CDR3 DNA sequence: TGTGCCAGCAGTGCCGTCCAGGGGATGAACACTGAAGCTTTCTTT.

This sequence joins TRBV27 and TRBJ2-1; 15 nucleotides match TRBD2. After removal of 6 bases from V and 8 bases from J, the junction contained 17 bases not matched to a gene. Per the germline V gene, CDR1 is MNHEY and CDR2 is SMNVEV (reference sequence). This CDR3 region has 19 residues. The CDR3 nucleotides read TGTGCCAGCAGCCCCTCGGACAGAGGGACTAGCGGGAGGTTGGATGAGCAGTTCTTC. Amino acids: CASSPSDRGTSGRLDEQFF.

The chain employs TRBV7-3 and TRBJ2-3; tentative D call: TRBD1 (5 bases). Per the germline V gene, CDR1 is SGHTA and CDR2 is FQGTGA. This CDR3 region has 18 residues. V lost 2 bases, J lost 3 bases, and 21 bases lay in between. The CDR3 nucleotides read TGTGCCAGCAGCTTACTGGGGCACTATGAGCAGATAACAGATACGCAGTATTTT. It specifies CASSLLGHYEQITDTQYF.

V and J are TRBV7-9 and TRBJ2-1; D possibly corresponds to TRBD2 (6 bases). V shed 3 bases and J shed 4 bases, with 13 bases lying between them. The CDR3 consists of 15 residues. Per germline, CDR1 SEHNR and CDR2 FQNEAQ (reference sequence). The DNA for the CDR3 is TGTGCCAGCAGCTTGTCGGGGGTTGGGTACAATGAGCAGTTCTTC. It encodes CASSLSGVGYNEQFF.

The CDR3 sequence: CASSILQAGGPYEAFF. In nucleotides, the CDR3 is TGTGCCAGTAGTATCCTACAGGCTGGGGGTCCCTATGAAGCTTTCTTT. This rearrangement joins TRBV19 to TRBJ1-1, with D possibly being TRBD1 (5 bases). V shed 3 bases and J shed 7 bases, with 21 bases lying between them. Germline V gives CDR1 LNHDA, CDR2 SQIVND (reference sequence). The CDR3 loop spans 16 amino acids.